This T cell receptor (beta chain) was captured in a study of OX40 agonist ivuxolimab in advanced cancers. The sample holds a few counts of this clone. Assay used: immunoSEQ multiplex PCR; TCRdb lists only in-frame clones, some missing. The table has about 70,000 clones, roughly four fifths seen once; the top ten hold approximately 6.7%. There are 17 residues in the CDR3. Germline CDR1 reads MNHNS; CDR2 reads SASEGT. Between the trimmed V and J ends, which lost 4 bases and 0 bases, there was a span of 16 bases. The sequence came from an adult with an advanced solid tumor such as melanoma, head and neck, liver or kidney cancer. Specimen: CD4+ or CD8+ T cells sorted from blood, collected in a trial of the OX40 agonist ivuxolimab. The rearrangement uses TRBV6-1 and TRBJ1-5, with D perhaps TRBD1 (6 bases). The CDR3 reads CASSGRDTSVSNQPQHF. Written as DNA, the CDR3 is TGTGCCAGCAGTGGACGGGACACGTCAGTTAGCAATCAGCCCCAGCATTTT.